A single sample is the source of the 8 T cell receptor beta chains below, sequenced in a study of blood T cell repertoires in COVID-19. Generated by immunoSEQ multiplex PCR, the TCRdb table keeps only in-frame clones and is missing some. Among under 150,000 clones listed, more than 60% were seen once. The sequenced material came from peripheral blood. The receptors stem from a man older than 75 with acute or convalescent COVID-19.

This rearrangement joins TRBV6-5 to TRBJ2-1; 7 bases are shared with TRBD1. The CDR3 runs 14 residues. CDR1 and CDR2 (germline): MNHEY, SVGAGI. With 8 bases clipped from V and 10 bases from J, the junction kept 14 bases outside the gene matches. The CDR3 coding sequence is TGTGCCAGCCAGGGGGACAGTGCCGCATTAGAGCAGTTCTTC. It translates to CASQGDSAALEQFF.

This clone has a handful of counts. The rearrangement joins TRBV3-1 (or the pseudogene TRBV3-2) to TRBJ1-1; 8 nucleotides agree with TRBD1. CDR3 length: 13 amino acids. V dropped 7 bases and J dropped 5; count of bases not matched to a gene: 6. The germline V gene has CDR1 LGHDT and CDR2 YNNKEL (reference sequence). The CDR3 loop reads CASTHQGATEAFF. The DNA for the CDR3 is TGTGCCAGCACCCACCAGGGGGCGACTGAAGCTTTCTTT.

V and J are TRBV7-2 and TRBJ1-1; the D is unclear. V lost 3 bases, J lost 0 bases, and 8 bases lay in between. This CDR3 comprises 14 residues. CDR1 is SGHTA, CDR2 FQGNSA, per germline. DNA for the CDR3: TGTGCCAGCAGCTTCGGGTACATGAACACTGAAGCTTTCTTT. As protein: CASSFGYMNTEAFF.

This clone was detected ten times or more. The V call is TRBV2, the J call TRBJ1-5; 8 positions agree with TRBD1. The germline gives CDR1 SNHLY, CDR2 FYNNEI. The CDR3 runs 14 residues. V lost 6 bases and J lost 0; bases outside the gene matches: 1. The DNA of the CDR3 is TGTGCCAGCAGGGGACAGGCTAGCAATCAGCCCCAGCATTTT. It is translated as CASRGQASNQPQHF.

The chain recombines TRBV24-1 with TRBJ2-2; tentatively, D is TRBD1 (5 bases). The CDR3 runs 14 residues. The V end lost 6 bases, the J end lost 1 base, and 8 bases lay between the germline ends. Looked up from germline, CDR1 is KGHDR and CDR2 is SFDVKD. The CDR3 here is CATSKTVNTGELFF. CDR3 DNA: TGTGCCACCAGTAAGACAGTGAACACCGGGGAGCTGTTTTTT.

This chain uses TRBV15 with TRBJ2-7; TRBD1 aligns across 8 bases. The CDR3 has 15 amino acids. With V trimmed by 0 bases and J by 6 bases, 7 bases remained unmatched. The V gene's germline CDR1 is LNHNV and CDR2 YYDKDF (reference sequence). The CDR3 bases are TGTGCCACCAGCAGAGATCCGGACAGGGCTTCCGAGCAGTACTTC. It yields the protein CATSRDPDRASEQYF.

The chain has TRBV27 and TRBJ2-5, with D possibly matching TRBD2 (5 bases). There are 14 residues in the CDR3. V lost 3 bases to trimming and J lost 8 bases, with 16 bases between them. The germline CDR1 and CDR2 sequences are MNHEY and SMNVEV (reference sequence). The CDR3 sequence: CASSFGPGYGTQYF. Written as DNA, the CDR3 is TGTGCCAGCAGTTTCGGACCGGGGTATGGAACCCAGTACTTC.

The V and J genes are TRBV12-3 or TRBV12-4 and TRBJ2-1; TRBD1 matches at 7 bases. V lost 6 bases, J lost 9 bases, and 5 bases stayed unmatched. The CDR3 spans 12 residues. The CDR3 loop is CASSPTGIEQFF. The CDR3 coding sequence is TGTGCCAGCAGCCCGACAGGGATTGAGCAGTTCTTC.